This T cell receptor beta chain was recorded in a study of radiotherapy plus CTLA-4 blockade in lung cancer. Overall study: Disease control was seen in approximately 31% of patients, objective responses in about 19%. Overall study results and limits: The authors reported that early blood T cell clone dynamics, with interferon-beta, best predicted response. Blood TCR clones of tumor origin expanded after radiotherapy plus ipilimumab.

Method: immunoSEQ multiplex PCR; TCRdb's copy keeps in-frame clones and lacks some. This sample has 60,000 to 70,000 clones, with approximately 83% found just once. Worth noting for this clone: The antigen is not known.

Focal radiation plus CTLA-4 blockade with ipilimumab was given to patients with chemo-refractory metastatic non-small-cell lung cancer. Trimming took 4 bases from V and 8 from J; bases not matched to a gene: 16. Germline V gene sequence: CDR1 MGHRA, CDR2 YSYEKL. The CDR3 runs 17 residues. The gene calls are TRBV4-1 and TRBJ1-2, with TRBD1 matching 10 bases. The sequence came from a human donor with non-small cell lung cancer who had a partial response to radiotherapy plus ipilimumab. The sequencing here drew on peripheral blood, taken from a patient treated with radiotherapy plus ipilimumab. The CDR3 DNA is TGCGCCAGCAGCCGAAGGGGGGAGACAGGGGGCGCGGAAGGCTACACCTTC. Its protein product is CASSRRGETGGAEGYTF.